The 26 T cell receptor beta chains listed next were all sequenced from one sample in a study of memory CD4+ T cells and cytomegalovirus serostatus. Assay used: immunoSEQ multiplex PCR; TCRdb lists only in-frame clones, some missing. The sample shows roughly 50,000 clones, about four fifths of them seen only once. The sort gate was single viable CD3+CD4+CD8-CD45RO+ cells for memory CD4+ T cells. The material sequenced was memory CD4+ T cells from blood. The receptors were sampled from an adult in good health and CMV-seronegative. Some clones in this sample may be carry-over from other donors' samples.

The chain has TRBV25-1 and TRBJ2-7, with TRBD1 matching 9 bases. The V segment lost 3 bases and the J segment 6 bases; nucleotides outside the gene matches: 6. The CDR3 has 14 amino acids. Germline V gene sequence: CDR1 MGHDK, CDR2 SYGVNS. CDR3 loop: CASSEPGQGSEQYF. The CDR3 nucleotides read TGTGCCAGCAGTGAGCCGGGACAGGGATCCGAGCAGTACTTC.

The gene calls are TRBV28 and TRBJ1-2, with D uncertain. CDR1 is MDHEN and CDR2 is SYDVKM in the germline V gene. V dropped 6 bases and J dropped 0 bases, with 11 bases sitting between them. CDR3 length: 14 residues. CDR3 sequence reads: CASSSAAPNYGYTF. CDR3 in DNA: TGTGCCAGCAGCTCCGCGGCTCCTAACTATGGCTACACCTTC.

This chain uses TRBV19 with TRBJ2-5, with D unresolved. The CDR3 sequence is 12 residues long. Trimming removed 3 bases from V and 3 bases from J, with 5 bases in between. Germline CDR1 LNHDA, CDR2 SQIVND (reference sequence). The CDR3 sequence: CASSMVEETQYF. DNA of the CDR3: TGTGCCAGTAGTATGGTGGAAGAGACCCAGTACTTC.

The chain employs TRBV5-1 and TRBJ2-1, with TRBD2 identical over 11 bases. V dropped 4 bases and J dropped 12; count of bases not matched to a gene: 15. This CDR3 spans 16 amino acids. Germline V CDR1 and CDR2: SGHRS, YFSETQ. CDR3 protein: CASSPKLAGEVKGQFF. Here the CDR3 DNA reads TGCGCCAGCAGCCCCAAACTAGCGGGAGAAGTCAAAGGGCAGTTCTTC.

The chain recombines TRBV7-2 with TRBJ2-3; 8 bases are a match to TRBD2. V lost 5 bases to trimming and J lost 0 bases; unmatched junction nucleotides: 7. Germline CDR1 and CDR2: SGHTA and FQGNSA. There are 16 residues in the CDR3. CDR3 sequence (DNA): TGTGCCAGCAGCGCCCGACTAGCGTTTAGCACAGATACGCAGTATTTT. Translation gives CASSARLAFSTDTQYF.

The chain employs TRBV27 and TRBJ1-2, with a tentative D call TRBD1 (5 bases). The CDR3 extends over 14 amino acids. The germline V gene encodes CDR1 MNHEY and CDR2 SMNVEV (reference sequence). V was clipped by 3 bases and J by 4 bases, with 12 bases between them. This chain's CDR3 is CASSLRQGTYGYTF. CDR3 DNA: TGTGCCAGCAGTTTGAGGCAGGGAACCTATGGCTACACCTTC.

The chain has TRBV11-2 and TRBJ2-4; 13 bases are shared with TRBD2. Germline loops: CDR1 SGHAT, CDR2 FQNNGV. V was pared by 6 bases and J by 9 bases, with 8 bases of the junction left unmatched. This CDR3 has 15 residues. The CDR3 region has the DNA TGTGCCAGCAGGGAAGGACTAGCGGGAGCGGGCATTCAGTACTTC. Its protein is CASREGLAGAGIQYF.

This clone has just a few counts. The V gene is TRBV28, the J gene TRBJ2-7, with 7 positions matching TRBD2. CDR3 size: 14 residues. The junction had 10 bases not matched to a gene; V was cut back by 8 bases and J by 3 bases. Germline V gives CDR1 MDHEN, CDR2 SYDVKM. CDR3 DNA: TGTGCCAGCGGGTTAACTAGCGCGAACTACGAGCAGTACTTC. It is translated as CASGLTSANYEQYF.

The chain couples TRBV28 to TRBJ1-5; a possible D gene is TRBD1 (6 bases). Trimming took 3 bases from V and 3 from J, leaving 12 bases between them. The V gene's germline CDR1 is MDHEN and CDR2 SYDVKM. The CDR3 has 15 residues. CDR3: CASSFAGAYNQPQHF. CDR3 bases: TGTGCCAGCAGTTTTGCAGGGGCCTACAATCAGCCCCAGCATTTT.

CDR3 nucleotide sequence: TGTGCCAGCTCACCGGGACAGGGGATCTATGGCTACACCTTC. Translating gives CASSPGQGIYGYTF. The gene calls are TRBV18 and TRBJ1-2; 10 bases line up with TRBD1. Germline CDR1 is KGHSH and CDR2 is LQKENI. Trimming at V came to 3 bases and at J to 4 bases, leaving 2 bases not matched to a gene. The CDR3 spans 14 residues.

The V gene is TRBV19, the J gene TRBJ1-2, with D unresolved. V shed 0 bases and J shed 4 bases, with 12 bases lying between them. Germline V CDR1 and CDR2: LNHDA, SQIVND (reference sequence). The CDR3 runs 15 residues. CDR3 amino acids: CASSIDPRQLYGYTF. DNA of the CDR3: TGTGCCAGTAGTATAGATCCCCGGCAGCTCTATGGCTACACCTTC.

The chain has TRBV7-9 and TRBJ2-5; 8 bases fit TRBD1. With 5 bases clipped from V and 9 bases from J, the junction kept 2 bases outside the gene matches. The CDR3 sequence is 11 residues long. The V gene's germline CDR1 is SEHNR and CDR2 FQNEAQ (reference sequence). DNA of the CDR3: TGTGCCAGCAGCCTCAGGGGGCCCCAGTACTTC. This codes for CASSLRGPQYF.

The chain carries TRBV14 and TRBJ2-2; D uncertain. The germline V gene has CDR1 SGHDN and CDR2 FVKESK. The V end was cut by 1 base, the J end by 7 bases, with 13 bases between. This CDR3 comprises 15 residues. The CDR3 DNA reads as TGTGCCAGCAGCCAAGTACTGACCCCCAACGGGGAGCTGTTTTTT. This sequence encodes CASSQVLTPNGELFF.

The chain is built from TRBV5-4 and TRBJ2-1, with TRBD1 matching 12 bases. Per germline, CDR1 SGHNT and CDR2 YYREEE (reference sequence). This CDR3 has 15 residues. The V and J ends lost 4 bases and 4 bases, in that order; junction bases with no gene match: 3. The CDR3 here is CASSLGQGAYNEQFF. CDR3 in DNA: TGTGCCAGCAGCCTGGGACAGGGGGCTTACAATGAGCAGTTCTTC.

The chain joins TRBV29-1 to TRBJ2-7, with D uncertain. Germline CDR1 reads SQVTM; CDR2 reads ANQGSEA. The CDR3 runs 12 residues. V gave up 4 bases and J gave up 5 bases, with 12 bases separating them. Here the CDR3 DNA reads TGCAGCGTTGTCGGCGGTGGCCACGAGCAGTACTTC. Translation: CSVVGGGHEQYF.

The J gene is TRBJ1-2, the V gene TRBV5-4; 9 nucleotides line up with TRBD1. The germline V gene has CDR1 SGHNT and CDR2 YYREEE (reference sequence). V was pared by 1 base and J by 5 bases, with 9 bases of the junction left unmatched. This CDR3 contains 16 residues. CDR3 loop: CASSLYTGQGQYGYTF. Written as DNA, the CDR3 is TGTGCCAGCAGCTTGTATACGGGACAGGGACAATATGGCTACACCTTC.

The V gene is TRBV4-3, the J gene TRBJ2-5; D might be TRBD1 (6 bases). CDR3 length equals 13 residues. V was shortened by 0 bases and J by 6 bases, with 8 bases between the two germline ends. Germline V gene sequence: CDR1 LGHNA, CDR2 YSLEER. CDR3 nucleotides: TGCGCCAGCAGCCAAGATACAGGGAAGACCCAGTACTTC. Its translation: CASSQDTGKTQYF.

The chain has TRBV5-1 and TRBJ2-7, with 11 bases matching TRBD2. Germline values: CDR1 SGHRS, CDR2 YFSETQ. J gave up 0 bases and V 3 bases, and 2 bases lay outside the gene matches. This CDR3 has 15 residues. CDR3 DNA sequence: TGCGCCAGCAGCTCTAGCGGGAGGATCTCCTACGAGCAGTACTTC. Translation: CASSSSGRISYEQYF.

The chain links TRBV7-9 to TRBJ2-7; D may be TRBD2 (6 bases). The CDR3 length is 14 residues. V shed 1 base and J shed 2 bases, with 9 bases lying between them. The V gene's germline CDR1 is SEHNR and CDR2 FQNEAQ (reference sequence). Here the CDR3 reads CASSLGGGTYEQYF. The CDR3 DNA reads TGTGCCAGCAGCTTAGGGGGAGGAACCTACGAGCAGTACTTC.

The V and J genes are TRBV7-3 and TRBJ2-3; unclear D gene. The CDR3 contains 16 residues. V was trimmed by 4 bases and J by 1 base, leaving 15 bases between them. From germline, CDR1 is SGHTA and CDR2 FQGTGA. CDR3 amino acids: CASSSNVHAGTDTQYF. As DNA, the CDR3 is TGTGCCAGCAGCTCGAACGTCCACGCCGGCACAGATACGCAGTATTTT.

This clone came up once. Other DNA sequences of this sample code for an identical CDR3. The chain recombines TRBV4-2 with TRBJ2-7; D possibly corresponds to TRBD2 (5 bases). CDR3 size: 14 residues. V lost 0 bases and J lost 7, with 13 bases in between. Germline V lookup: CDR1 LGHNA, CDR2 YNFKEQ. The CDR3 nucleotides read TGTGCCAGCAGCCAAGACATCCTAGCTGGAGAGCAGTACTTC. Translating it yields CASSQDILAGEQYF.

This chain links TRBV28 with TRBJ1-1; D remains ambiguous. Germline CDR1 MDHEN, CDR2 SYDVKM. The germline V and J ends were trimmed by 8 bases and 0 bases, with 16 bases remaining between them. CDR3 length: 15 residues. The CDR3 region has the DNA TGTGCCAGCCGTAACCACGGCCGGTTGAACACTGAAGCTTTCTTT. It encodes CASRNHGRLNTEAFF.

This chain uses TRBV5-4 with TRBJ1-1, with D unresolved. The CDR3 is 14 amino acids. Looked up from germline, CDR1 is SGHNT and CDR2 is YYREEE (reference sequence). Between the trimmed V and J ends, which lost 0 bases and 1 base, there was a span of 7 bases. The DNA for the CDR3 is TGTGCCAGCAGCTTGGGAGGCGAGAACACTGAAGCTTTCTTT. It encodes CASSLGGENTEAFF.

This sequence joins TRBV7-2 and TRBJ2-5; D not certain. V gave up 5 bases and J gave up 5 bases, with 9 bases separating them. This CDR3 spans 12 amino acids. Looked up from germline, CDR1 is SGHTA and CDR2 is FQGNSA. The CDR3 protein is CASSLDEETQYF. The CDR3 DNA reads TGTGCCAGCAGCCTTGACGAGGAGACCCAGTACTTC.

The genes are TRBV6-5 and TRBJ1-1, with D perhaps matching TRBD1 (6 bases). V was pared by 9 bases and J by 6 bases, with 14 bases between. There are 12 residues in the CDR3. Germline V gene data show CDR1 as MNHEY and CDR2 as SVGAGI. In DNA form, the CDR3 reads TGTGCCAGTAAATCAGGGGATTCTGAAGCTTTCTTT. Translated: CASKSGDSEAFF.

The V call is TRBV6-1, the J call TRBJ2-6; TRBD1 might be the D (5 bases). The CDR3 loop spans 16 amino acids. Trimming took 0 bases from V and 4 from J, leaving 10 bases between them. Germline CDR1 reads MNHNS; CDR2 reads SASEGT. In DNA, the CDR3 is TGTGCCAGCAGTGAAGCAGGGGTGAGGGGGGCCAACGTCCTGACTTTC. This sequence encodes CASSEAGVRGANVLTF.